This T cell receptor (beta chain) comes out of a study of T cell responses to AZD1222 COVID-19 vaccine. Clones were sequenced by immunoSEQ multiplex PCR, and TCRdb holds only the in-frame ones, with some missing. There are some 120,000 clones in the sample; approximately 90% occur only once, and 11% lies in the top ten. Findings and caveats of the study: CD4 TCRs covered the whole spike, strongest at regions 160-218 and 743-854. Seropositivity was recorded at baseline in only a handful of AZD1222 recipients.

As for this clone: Its cognate antigen is unknown.

The clonotype comes from an adult in good health. The specimen comprised peripheral blood, sampled on day 0 of MenACWY control vaccination.

CDR3: CASSISRGGRDGYTF. CDR3 DNA sequence: TGTGCCAGCAGTATTAGCAGGGGCGGTAGGGATGGCTACACCTTC. The chain carries TRBV27 and TRBJ1-2, with D possibly matching TRBD1 (6 bases). This CDR3 spans 15 amino acids. Germline CDR1 and CDR2: MNHEY and SMNVEV (reference sequence). V lost 5 bases and J lost 6, with 19 bases in between.